Below, one TCR beta chain is given with its context. Its antigen is undetermined. This sample is drawn from a study of T cells in localized non-small cell lung cancer. Study-level points and caveats: Uninvolved adjacent lung had higher T cell clonality than tumor and all other tissues.

Profiling relied on immunoSEQ multiplex PCR, and the TCRdb table lists in-frame clones only, not all of them. The sample lists roughly 24,000 clones, roughly nine tenths seen once, with about a fifth in the top ten. This specimen consisted of peripheral blood, obtained before any cancer treatment. This TCR was sampled from a man aged 40-75 years with stage I squamous cell lung carcinoma.

DNA of the CDR3: TGTGCCAGCAGCCTACAGGGGCGGTCCACCGGGGAGCTGTTTTTT. Translation: CASSLQGRSTGELFF. The chain joins TRBV5-4 to TRBJ2-2; 7 bases align to TRBD1. Germline loops: CDR1 SGHNT, CDR2 YYREEE (reference sequence). This CDR3 comprises 15 residues. V trimming: 4 bases; J trimming: 4 bases; junction bases outside the gene matches: 7.